Given below is one TCR beta chain in context. This sample is drawn from a study of control samples from healthy donors and cancer patients. The data were produced by immunoSEQ multiplex PCR, yet TCRdb's version contains in-frame clones alone and is incomplete. The sample has approximately 7,000 clones, 76% seen once. Sequenced sample: formalin-fixed, paraffin-embedded tissue. This sequence was found in a male donor with melanoma.

CDR3 amino acids: CASSRRGDNSPLHF. The CDR3, as DNA: TGCGCCAGCAGTCGGCGGGGGGATAATTCACCCCTCCACTTT. V gene TRBV5-1 combines with J gene TRBJ1-6, with a tentative D call TRBD1 (5 bases). The germline gives CDR1 SGHRS, CDR2 YFSETQ. The CDR3 spans 14 residues. V was cut by 5 bases and J by 5 bases, with 11 bases left in between.